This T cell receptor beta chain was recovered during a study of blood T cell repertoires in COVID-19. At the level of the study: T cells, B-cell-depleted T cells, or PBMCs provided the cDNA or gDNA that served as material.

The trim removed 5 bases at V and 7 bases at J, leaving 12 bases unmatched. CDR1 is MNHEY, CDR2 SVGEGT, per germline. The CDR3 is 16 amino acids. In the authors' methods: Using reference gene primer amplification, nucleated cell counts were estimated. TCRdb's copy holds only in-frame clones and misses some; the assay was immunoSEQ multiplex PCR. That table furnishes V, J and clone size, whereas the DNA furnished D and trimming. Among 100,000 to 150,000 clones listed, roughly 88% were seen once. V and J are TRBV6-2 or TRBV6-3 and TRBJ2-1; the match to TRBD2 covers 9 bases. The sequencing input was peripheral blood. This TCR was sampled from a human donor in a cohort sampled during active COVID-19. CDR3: CASSRPGLAGINEQFF. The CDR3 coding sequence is TGTGCCAGCAGTCGCCCCGGGCTAGCGGGGATAAATGAGCAGTTCTTC.